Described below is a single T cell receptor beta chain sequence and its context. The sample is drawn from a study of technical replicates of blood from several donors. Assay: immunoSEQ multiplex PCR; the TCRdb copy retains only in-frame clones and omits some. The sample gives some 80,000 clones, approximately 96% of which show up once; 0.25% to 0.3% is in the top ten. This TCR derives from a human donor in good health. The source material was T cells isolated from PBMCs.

The chain's CDR3 is CASSYSEGVGYGYTF. In DNA, the CDR3 is TGTGCCAGCAGTTACTCCGAAGGGGTTGGCTATGGCTACACCTTC. The V and J genes are TRBV6-5 and TRBJ1-2, with a tentative D call TRBD1 (5 bases). Germline CDR1 MNHEY, CDR2 SVGAGI. The CDR3 loop spans 15 amino acids. With 0 bases removed from V and 4 bases from J, the gap between germline ends came to 12 bases.